This TCR beta chain was identified in a study of T cell clonotyping in hematopoietic cell transplantation. General study results and limits: Graft donor and pretransplant recipient Inverse Simpson Index values predicted broader posttransplant TCR diversity.

The sample's time point: recipient sample about 28 days before transplant, after cytoreduction. The CDR3 contains 12 residues. Per germline, CDR1 MNHNY and CDR2 SVGAGI (reference sequence). The V gene lost 2 bases and the J gene lost 7 bases, with 6 bases spanning the gap. The protocol was immunoSEQ multiplex PCR, while the TCRdb copy is restricted to in-frame clones and leaves out a portion. This table holds roughly 50,000 clones, approximately 90% found once. Remarks on this clone: The antigen is undetermined.

This chain uses TRBV6-6 with TRBJ1-5; D remains ambiguous. The sample was peripheral blood mononuclear cells, taken before stem cell transplant. The TCR originated in a man aged 60 to 75 with biphenotypic leukemia. Some clones in this sample may be carry-over from other donors' samples. CDR3 amino acids: CASSYEGQPQHF. The CDR3 DNA sequence: TGTGCCAGCAGTTACGAGGGACAGCCCCAGCATTTT.